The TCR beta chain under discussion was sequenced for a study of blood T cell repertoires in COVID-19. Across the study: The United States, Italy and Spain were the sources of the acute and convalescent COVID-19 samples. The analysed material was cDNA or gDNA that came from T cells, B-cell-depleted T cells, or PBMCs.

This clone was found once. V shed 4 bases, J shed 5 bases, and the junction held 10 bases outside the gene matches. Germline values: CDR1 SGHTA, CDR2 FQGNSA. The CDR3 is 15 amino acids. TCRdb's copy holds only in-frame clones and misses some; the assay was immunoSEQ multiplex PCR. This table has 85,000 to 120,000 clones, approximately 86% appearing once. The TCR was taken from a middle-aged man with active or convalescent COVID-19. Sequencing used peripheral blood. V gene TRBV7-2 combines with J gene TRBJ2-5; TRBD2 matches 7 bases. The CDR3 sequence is CASSSVFGGWETQYF. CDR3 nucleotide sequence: TGTGCCAGCAGCTCCGTTTTCGGGGGGTGGGAGACCCAGTACTTC.